One and the same sample provided the 10 T cell receptor beta chains below, sequenced in a study of control samples from healthy donors and cancer patients. Assay: immunoSEQ multiplex PCR; the TCRdb copy retains only in-frame clones and omits some. This sample yields 130,000 or so clones, of which 70% to 90% are seen a single time; about 3.2% belongs to the top ten. Sequenced: blood. These receptors were collected from a man aged 50-60 years in good health.

The V call is TRBV4-1, the J call TRBJ1-5, with a weak D call TRBD1 (6 bases). The length of the CDR3 is 16 residues. Trimming shortened V by 0 bases and J by 6 bases, and 15 bases separated the two germline ends. Germline V gene sequence: CDR1 MGHRA, CDR2 YSYEKL. CDR3 nucleotide sequence: TGCGCCAGCAGCCAAGAGGGACAAGGATTAGGTCAGCCCCAGCATTTT. This gives the protein CASSQEGQGLGQPQHF.

This chain uses TRBV7-9 with TRBJ1-3; no clear D gene. The V gene lost 0 bases and the J gene lost 0 bases, with 6 bases spanning the gap. Germline CDR1 SEHNR, CDR2 FQNEAQ (reference sequence). The CDR3 contains 15 residues. CDR3 residues: CASSLASVSGNTIYF. CDR3 in DNA: TGTGCCAGCAGCTTAGCGTCGGTCTCTGGAAACACCATATATTTT.

This clone was found once. The chain uses TRBV12-5 and TRBJ2-7; 9 bases agree with TRBD2. Trimming removed 10 bases from V and 5 bases from J; junction bases left unmatched: 12. The length of the CDR3 is 14 residues. Germline V gene data show CDR1 as LGHNT and CDR2 as FRNRAP. The CDR3 nucleotides are TGTGCTACCCAGTCCCCTAGCGGGGCGGACGAGCAGTACTTC. It translates to CATQSPSGADEQYF.

A single count supports this clone. The chain uses TRBV10-3 and TRBJ2-7; 7 bases align to TRBD1. The CDR3 sequence is 15 residues long. V gave up 11 bases and J gave up 6 bases; unmatched junction bases: 19. CDR1 and CDR2 (germline): ENHRY, SYGVKD. This CDR3 is CASHSHTGVVGEQYF. Written as DNA, the CDR3 is TGTGCCTCCCACAGCCATACAGGGGTCGTGGGCGAGCAGTACTTC.

The rearrangement links TRBV11-2 to TRBJ1-1; D perhaps matches TRBD1 (5 bases). Germline lookup yields CDR1 SGHAT and CDR2 FQNNGV. The V end was cut by 5 bases, the J end by 4 bases, with 11 bases between. CDR3 length equals 13 residues. Here the CDR3 DNA reads TGTGCCAGCAGCGCGTCCGGGGGCACTGAAGCTTTCTTT. Protein: CASSASGGTEAFF.

With respect to this clone: A junction end diverges from the germline sequence, so it may reflect a read error. V usage is TRBV27 and J usage is TRBJ2-2, with TRBD2 as a possible D gene (5 bases). CDR1 is MNHEY and CDR2 is SMNVEV in the germline V gene (reference sequence). The CDR3 consists of 13 residues. The CDR3 DNA sequence: TGTGCCAGCAGTTTAAACACCGCCGGGAAGCTGTTTTTT. As protein: CASSLNTAGKLFF.

The J gene is TRBJ2-7, the V gene TRBV6-5; D could derive from TRBD1 or TRBD2 (5 bases each). CDR1 is MNHEY and CDR2 is SVGAGI in the germline V gene. This CDR3 is 14 amino acids long. The V end lost 2 bases, the J end lost 3 bases, and 11 bases lay between the germline ends. The CDR3 protein is CASSYGTANYEQYF. CDR3 in DNA: TGTGCCAGCAGTTACGGGACGGCAAACTACGAGCAGTACTTC.

The chain uses TRBV2 and TRBJ1-2; TRBD1 matches 7 bases. With 5 bases clipped from V and 8 bases from J, the junction kept 5 bases outside the gene matches. Germline V gene sequence: CDR1 SNHLY, CDR2 FYNNEI. The CDR3 contains 12 residues. The CDR3: CASSPQGDGYTF. The CDR3 bases are TGTGCCAGCAGTCCCCAGGGGGACGGCTACACCTTC.

J is TRBJ2-2 and V is TRBV7-3; 8 bases line up with TRBD1. CDR3 length: 15 amino acids. The ends lost 2 bases at V and 7 bases at J; junction bases unmatched: 6. Germline V gives CDR1 SGHTA, CDR2 FQGTGA. This CDR3 is CASSLGARGHGELFF. CDR3 bases: TGTGCCAGCAGCTTAGGCGCCAGGGGGCACGGGGAGCTGTTTTTT.

The CDR3 reads CATSPGHGDTQYF. The CDR3 DNA sequence: TGTGCCACCAGCCCCGGACATGGAGATACGCAGTATTTT. The chain employs TRBV24-1 and TRBJ2-3, with D tentatively TRBD1 (5 bases). Germline-derived CDR1 and CDR2 are KGHDR and SFDVKD. The CDR3 totals 13 residues. The V end was cut by 7 bases, the J end by 5 bases, with 12 bases between.